One sample yielded the 5 T cell receptor beta chains listed below, sequenced in a study of cytomegalovirus exposure and HLA in healthy donors. Use of 60 Vbeta and 13 Jbeta primers characterized the PCR. Produced via immunoSEQ multiplex PCR; TCRdb's table is partial and in-frame only. The data hold approximately 150,000 clones, with roughly 80% observed a single time. Specimen: PBMCs. The receptor set was obtained from a male donor in good health and CMV-seronegative.

This sequence joins TRBV5-4 and TRBJ1-4, with D maybe TRBD1 (5 bases). The CDR3 has 16 amino acids. Germline V CDR1 and CDR2: SGHNT, YYREEE (reference sequence). Trimming cost V 0 bases and J 4 bases, with 13 bases left between them. In DNA, the CDR3 is TGTGCCAGCAGCTTGGGCCCCCGACAGATTAATGAAAAACTGTTTTTT. This encodes CASSLGPRQINEKLFF.

The genes are TRBV10-2 and TRBJ1-6, with 10 bases identical to TRBD1. Germline CDR1 reads WSHSY; CDR2 reads SAAADI. V lost 2 bases, J lost 6 bases, and 1 base stayed unmatched. The CDR3 has 15 amino acids. The CDR3 is CASSERDRGNSPLHF. In DNA form, the CDR3 reads TGCGCCAGCAGTGAGCGGGACAGGGGTAATTCACCCCTCCACTTT.

This clone is a singleton in its sample. This chain uses TRBV7-9 with TRBJ1-2; 7 bases line up with TRBD1. Germline V gives CDR1 SEHNR, CDR2 FQNEAQ (reference sequence). The V and J ends lost 5 bases and 2 bases, in that order; junction bases with no gene match: 8. The CDR3 extends over 15 amino acids. CDR3 DNA sequence: TGTGCCAGCAGCCCGCGCGGGACAGCGAACTATGGCTACACCTTC. It encodes CASSPRGTANYGYTF.

This chain uses TRBV28 with TRBJ1-3, with 9 bases identical to TRBD1. Looked up from germline, CDR1 is MDHEN and CDR2 is SYDVKM. Germline trimming cut 8 bases from V and 4 bases from J; bases unmatched to any gene: 6. This CDR3 comprises 14 residues. The CDR3 sequence: CASRDRDYGNTIYF. The DNA of the CDR3 is TGTGCCAGCCGGGACAGGGATTACGGAAACACCATATATTTT.

This sequence joins TRBV6-1 and TRBJ1-1, with D possibly matching TRBD1 (6 bases). This CDR3 contains 15 residues. V dropped 6 bases and J dropped 5 bases, with 19 bases sitting between them. Per the germline V gene, CDR1 is MNHNS and CDR2 is SASEGT. CDR3 amino acids: CASSPSEGGRTEAFF. Written as DNA, the CDR3 is TGTGCCAGCAGCCCCTCGGAGGGGGGGCGAACTGAAGCTTTCTTT.